This TCR beta chain is from a study of T cell repertoires in cytomegalovirus infection (dated by TCRdb to the late 2010s). Study-level background: Recently identified HLA-C-restricted CMV epitopes, whose presentation resists viral immunomodulation, were targeted by peptide stimulations together with well-studied HLA-B-restricted epitopes. The HLA type of each donor mattered for the analysis, because public TCR beta signatures pointed to carriage of CMV infection along with the matching HLA type. Summary of the overall study and its limitations: Carriers of CMV infection plus the relevant HLA type were discriminated by the cumulative frequency of public TCR beta family members in the study cohort and in an independent roughly 370-donor cohort. In the ex vivo response, HLA-C-restricted CMV-specific TCR beta clonotypes were dominant, and in two of eight donors the single most frequent clonotype came from this HLA-C-restricted group.

In regard to this clonotype: Its antigen specificity is not known. Per-base qualities were not stored, and no clone one base away is much larger.

Per the germline V gene, SGHTA is the CDR1 and FQGNSA is the CDR2. V is reduced by 8 bases and J by 6 bases, leaving a spacing of 28 bases between them. The CDR3 spans 17 residues, from the cysteine through the phenylalanine. The retained sequence is limited to the CDR3, 51 bases, with the frame set at the first base. The treatment or condition tag for this specimen amounts to: in vitro stimulation with specific CMV peptide epitopes to enrich CMV-specific T cells. Instrument used: Illumina HiSeq 1500. TCRdb reprocessed the public reads (quality trimming at Q25 with fastp, clone calling with MiXCR) and kept in-frame beta chains. Rows are combined by CDR3 protein, so each entry shows the most common genes and DNA. The sample includes more than 300,000 distinct CDR3 sequences, with roughly 34% observed a single time. Roughly 14% of the sample comes from the top ten.

The input for sequencing was cultured PBMCs, taken from culture after CMV antigen stimulation. The sequence links TRBV7-2 to TRBJ2-5; the D gene is perhaps TRBD1 or TRBD2, as each covers 5 bases. The TCR comes from a human donor in good health (CMV status not recorded). Some clones in this sample may be carry-over from other donors' samples. CDR3 protein: CASFLVPGTLESKTQYF. The nucleotide sequence reads TGTGCCAGCTTTCTGGTCCCCGGGACCTTGGAGTCAAAGACCCAGTACTTC.